These 8 T cell receptor beta chains share one sample of origin, sequenced in a study of identifying expanded T cells in peripheral blood. Assay used: immunoSEQ multiplex PCR; TCRdb lists only in-frame clones, some missing. The sample carries approximately 56,000 clones, 82% recorded once. Sequenced sample: blood. The receptor source for this set is a person aged 18 to 69 in good health.

This sequence joins TRBV6-1 and TRBJ2-5; 11 nucleotides align to TRBD2. The V gene's germline CDR1 is MNHNS and CDR2 SASEGT. CDR3 length: 16 residues. With 3 bases clipped from V and 1 base from J, the junction kept 4 bases outside the gene matches. The CDR3 DNA is TGTGCCAGCAGTGAGGGGCTAGCGGGAGGCCAAGAGACCCAGTACTTC. It codes for CASSEGLAGGQETQYF.

The chain joins TRBV6-6 to TRBJ1-4, with unresolved D. The CDR3 is 13 residues long. Looked up from germline, CDR1 is MNHNY and CDR2 is SVGAGI (reference sequence). The germline V and J ends were trimmed by 9 bases and 4 bases, with 12 bases remaining between them. CDR3 coding DNA: TGTGCCAGTACCGGGTCGTTTAATGAAAAACTGTTTTTT. The encoded protein is CASTGSFNEKLFF.

The V call is TRBV19, the J call TRBJ2-7, with 9 nucleotides matching TRBD1. CDR1 and CDR2 (germline): LNHDA, SQIVND (reference sequence). Trimming cost V 3 bases and J 0 bases; bases outside gene matches: 3. This CDR3 has 15 amino acids. DNA for the CDR3: TGTGCCAGTAGTATCGGGACAGGGAGCTCCTACGAGCAGTACGTC. Translation: CASSIGTGSSYEQYV.

V usage is TRBV19 and J usage is TRBJ2-7; TRBD2 aligns across 11 bases. The CDR3 totals 16 residues. CDR1 is LNHDA and CDR2 is SQIVND in the germline V gene (reference sequence). V gave up 5 bases and J gave up 0 bases; unmatched junction bases: 6. The CDR3 nucleotides are TGTGCCAGTAGTGATACCGGGACTAGCGGCTCCTACGAGCAGTACTTC. It specifies CASSDTGTSGSYEQYF.

This chain connects TRBV4-1 to TRBJ2-5, with TRBD2 matching over 15 bases. With V trimmed by 4 bases and J by 5 bases, 5 bases remained unmatched. Germline CDR1 is MGHRA and CDR2 is YSYEKL. The CDR3 sequence is 16 residues long. The CDR3 sequence: CASSPGLAGGRETQYF. CDR3 nucleotides: TGCGCCAGCAGCCCGGGACTAGCGGGGGGCCGCGAGACCCAGTACTTC.

This chain links TRBV5-4 with TRBJ2-3; the D gene is possibly TRBD2 (5 bases). The germline gives CDR1 SGHNT, CDR2 YYREEE (reference sequence). Trimming stripped 4 bases from V and 5 bases from J, with 11 bases between. This CDR3 contains 13 residues. CDR3 coding DNA: TGTGCCAGCAGCCCCAGCGGCCGAGATACGCAGTATTTT. As protein: CASSPSGRDTQYF.

The chain couples TRBV5-1 to TRBJ2-5, with TRBD2 matching over 8 bases. This CDR3 has 16 amino acids. With 2 bases clipped from V and 3 bases from J, the junction kept 9 bases outside the gene matches. Looked up from germline, CDR1 is SGHRS and CDR2 is YFSETQ. The CDR3 nucleotides are TGCGCCAGCAGCTTTTTCCCAGCGGGGGCAAAAGAGACCCAGTACTTC. This translates into CASSFFPAGAKETQYF.

Of note for this clone: The identical CDR3 is also encoded by other nucleotide sequences in the sample. V usage is TRBV10-2 and J usage is TRBJ2-6; D call uncertain. The germline gives CDR1 WSHSY, CDR2 SAAADI. V was trimmed by 3 bases and J by 4 bases, leaving 4 bases between them. The CDR3 has 13 residues. CDR3 sequence reads: CASSDSGANVLTF. The CDR3, as DNA: TGCGCCAGCAGTGACTCCGGGGCCAACGTCCTGACTTTC.